This TCR beta chain stems from a study of T cells in localized non-small cell lung cancer (TCRdb year 2020). For the wider study: The study analyzed T cell repertoires of 236 early-stage NSCLC patients, comparing tumors and uninvolved tumor-adjacent lungs. The cohort comprised around 240 treatment-naïve NSCLC patients with resected, localized lung tumors. Of the NSCLC patients, around 130 were male and approximately 110 were female, and the mean age was around 66 years.

The investigation overall reported the following: Multi-region tumor sequencing was not performed, so intratumor heterogeneity could not be excluded. Higher T cell density in blood was associated with longer overall survival, whereas higher clonality in adjacent lung was associated with shorter survival. A median of 57 of the top 100 tumor clones turned up in the paired uninvolved adjacent lung, and approximately 30 of those clones also ranked among the top 100 of that same adjacent lung. Uninvolved tumor-adjacent lung showed the highest T cell clonality, higher than tumor, which suggests more focused antigenic responses in the uninvolved tumor-adjacent lung. Since the design was exploratory, TCR variables were selected using unadjusted p-values with no false-discovery rate correction.

Regarding this clone: The antigen it binds to is not known. Nothing much larger sits one base from this clone, and base qualities are not available.

At diagnosis, tumor, uninvolved tumor-adjacent lung and peripheral blood were collected and then preserved as a mix of FFPE and fresh-frozen material. Blood samples were analyzed as peripheral blood mononuclear cells for TCR repertoire profiling. TCR beta CDR3 regions were sequenced from DNA using the immunoSEQ Assay. Per the source publication's procedure: T cell density was computed as TCR beta template counts normalized to usable DNA estimated by amplifying housekeeping genes. Richness was estimated using the preseqR package, with extrapolation to 400,000 templates for PBMC samples and to 120,000 templates for tissue samples. Clonality was defined by subtracting Pielou's evenness from one. Differential abundance testing on productive amino-acid clonotypes, with a minimum total count of 5 and an alpha of 0.1, was used to identify tissue-enriched TCRs. The Jaccard Index and the Morisita Overlap Index were used to measure how much the repertoires overlapped between compartments. TCR beta CDR3s were clustered by GLIPH together with public tetramer-defined viral CDR3s, and at least three viral sequences plus V-gene enrichment were required for viral motifs. The table comes from immuneACCESS by way of TCRdb, which keeps in-frame sequences with V and J called. Part of the clones is missing from these tables; in studies checked, under half for an unresolved V gene and the rest for unknown reasons. V, J and clone size were drawn from that table, and D and trimming were deduced from the DNA. The sample records roughly 30,000 clones, around 93% of which are singletons. The leading ten clones occupy under 6.5% of the sample.

V is pared back by 6 bases and J by 0 bases, with 13 bases lying between the germline termini. From the germline V gene, CDR1 is SGHTA and CDR2 is FQGTGA. Measured from the cysteine to the phenylalanine, the CDR3 is 15 residues long. The read is trimmed to its CDR3 DNA, 45 bases read in frame from base 1. This TCR was recovered from a man aged 40-75 years with stage II lung adenocarcinoma. Sample: PBMCs, taken before any cancer treatment. The chain joins TRBV7-3 to TRBJ2-3, with the D gene not confidently named. The CDR3 protein is CASSQGPASTDTQYF. The nucleotides read TGTGCCAGCAGTCAAGGGCCTGCGAGCACAGATACGCAGTATTTT.